This T cell receptor beta chain comes out of a study of molecular identifiers for immune sequencing clone quantification. Whole-study results and caveats: In CMV-specific effectors, clones above 20 copies held over 99% of molecules; naive, under 1%.

There are many counts of this clonotype. Its target is unknown. The CDR3 spans 17 residues. Germline values: CDR1 MDHEN, CDR2 SYDVKM. V was trimmed by 7 bases and J by 1 base, leaving 21 bases between them. TCRdb redid the calling of the PCR reads with MiXCR, one entry per CDR3 protein. Seen here are 85,000 to 100,000 distinct CDR3 sequences, approximately 24% observed once, and the top ten hold around 0.92%. Naive CD8 T cells were sorted, and the gate applied was CD8+CD4-CCR7+CD45RA+. This rearrangement joins TRBV28 to TRBJ2-3; possible D gene TRBD1, 6 bases. The sequence was collected from a human donor in good health. Some libraries in this study had Jurkat cell RNA spiked in. The sequenced sample consisted of naive CD8+ T cells from blood, with Jurkat cell RNA spiked in. Stated subset: FACS-sorted CD8+CD4-CCR7+CD45RA+ naive T cells. CDR3 in amino acids: CASTAILGAGGTDTQYF. The CDR3 DNA reads as TGTGCCAGCACCGCGATTTTGGGGGCCGGGGGCACAGATACGCAGTATTTT.